This T cell receptor (beta chain) was retrieved from a study of cytomegalovirus exposure and HLA in healthy donors. On the study more broadly: HLA-typed donors contributed some 85 million unique TCRs, which were held in an early data release. Study-wide findings and caveats: What was likely a sequencing artifact was a cluster of highly shared sequence variants. In a later analysis, specific HLA alleles were associated with 15,000 to 20,000 TCR beta sequences at a 0.05 false discovery rate.

On this clone itself: Its specificity is not known.

The V and J ends lost 0 bases and 5 bases respectively, with 10 bases between them. Germline CDR1 and CDR2: MNHEY and SVGAGI. This CDR3 has 15 residues. Primers for the PCR totalled 60 Vbeta and 13 Jbeta. Here immunoSEQ multiplex PCR was the method, and the copy in TCRdb shows in-frame clones only, minus some. The repertoire consists of over 110,000 clones, with approximately 83% occurring once and the leading ten covering around 2.4%. V usage is TRBV6-5 and J usage is TRBJ2-2, with D maybe TRBD2 (6 bases). Sequenced input: PBMCs. The receptor was derived from a male donor in good health and CMV-seronegative. CDR3 loop: CASSYSGLPTGELFF. CDR3 coding DNA: TGTGCCAGCAGTTACTCGGGACTTCCTACCGGGGAGCTGTTTTTT.